Included here is one T cell receptor (beta chain) sequence, with context. Its antigen is still unknown. The entry originates in a study of OX40 agonist ivuxolimab in advanced cancers. Whole-study results and caveats: CD4+ and CD8+ T cells in blood underwent clonal expansion by week 6 at 0.1 to 3.0 mg/kg. Partly responding patients at 0.1-3.0 mg/kg showed some of the smallest clonal expansion.

The germline CDR1 and CDR2 sequences are MNHEY and SMNVEV (reference sequence). V dropped 5 bases and J dropped 0 bases, with 14 bases sitting between them. The CDR3 consists of 16 residues. Sequencing was performed with immunoSEQ multiplex PCR; in TCRdb, only in-frame clones are kept and a portion is missing. The table lists about 68,000 clones, 82% of them singletons, with 11% in the top ten. This chain connects TRBV27 to TRBJ2-1; tentative D call: TRBD1 (6 bases). The sequence derives from an adult with an advanced solid tumor such as melanoma, head and neck, liver or kidney cancer. The material sequenced was CD4+ or CD8+ T cells sorted from blood, taken in a trial of the OX40 agonist ivuxolimab. The CDR3 protein is CASSPEGGGSYNEQFF. The CDR3, as DNA: TGTGCCAGCAGTCCAGAAGGGGGTGGCTCCTACAATGAGCAGTTCTTC.